This is a list of T cell receptor beta chains from one sample in a study of molecular identifiers for immune sequencing clone quantification. TCRdb fed the PCR reads into MiXCR, producing one record per CDR3 protein. Counted here are fewer than 45,000 distinct CDR3 sequences, about 18% occurring once; the ten biggest clones make up around 7%. Material: naive CD8+ T cells from blood, with Jurkat cell RNA spiked in. All receptors derive from a human donor in good health. Some libraries in this study had Jurkat cell RNA spiked in. The CDR3 runs from the conserved cysteine through the conserved F or W. D genes are given only for firm matches. A clone size is listed for some rows: how often the clone was seen (once, few, many), or a class if it is expanded.

TRBV5-1	many	TRBD1	TRBJ2-3	TGCGCCAGCAGCCGGACAGGGGTCACAGATACGCAGTATTTT	CASSRTGVTDTQYF
TRBV7-6	.	.	TRBJ1-1	TGTGCCAGCAGCGAAGAAGGGGATGAAGCTTTCTTT	CASSEEGDEAFF
TRBV14	.	.	TRBJ1-1	TGTGCCAGCAGCCGTTGGACAAGGAACGAAGCTTTCTTT	CASSRWTRNEAFF
TRBV5-1	.	.	TRBJ2-7	TGCGCCAGCAGCCAAGGCGAGCAGTACTTC	CASSQGEQYF
TRBV7-9	many	.	TRBJ1-5	TGTGCCAGCAGCTTGGCAGGGACGAGCAATCAGCCCCAGCATTTT	CASSLAGTSNQPQHF
TRBV7-3	few	.	TRBJ2-3	TGTGCCAGCAGCTTACATCTTGATACGCAGTATTTT	CASSLHLDTQYF
TRBV5-1	many	.	TRBJ1-2	TGCGCCAGCAGCTTGGGCAGGGGCGATGGCTACACCTTC	CASSLGRGDGYTF
TRBV6-4	many	.	TRBJ2-3	TGTGCCAGCAGTGACCAGGGGATAGATACGCAGTATTTT	CASSDQGIDTQYF
TRBV5-1	.	TRBD2	TRBJ2-5	TGCGCCAGCAGCTTGGATTTGCGGGAGTTCGAAGAGACCCAGTACTTC	CASSLDLREFEETQYF
TRBV7-9	.	.	TRBJ1-5	TGTGCCAGCAGCTTGTGGAGCAATCAGCCCCAGCATTTT	CASSLWSNQPQHF
TRBV7-6	.	.	TRBJ2-5	TGTGCCAGCAGCTTAGACTACCCACAAGAGACCCAGTACTTC	CASSLDYPQETQYF
TRBV6-5	many	.	TRBJ2-3	TGTGCCAGTCAAATTGGGGCTGGAAATACGCAGTATTTT	CASQIGAGNTQYF
TRBV29-1	.	.	TRBJ2-7	TGCAGCGTTGAAGATCCCAACCAGGCCTACGAGCAGTACTTC	CSVEDPNQAYEQYF
TRBV6-2/TRBV6-3	few	.	TRBJ2-7	TGTGCCAGCGCGGACTACGAGCAGTACTTC	CASADYEQYF
TRBV18	many	.	TRBJ2-2	TGTGCCAGCTCGAACATCGGATCCACCGGGGAGCTGTTTTTT	CASSNIGSTGELFF
TRBV4-1	.	TRBD2	TRBJ2-7	TGCGCCAGCAGCCAAAACATACTAGCGGAAGTATACGAGCAGTACTTC	CASSQNILAEVYEQYF
TRBV28	many	.	TRBJ2-1	TGTGCCAGCAGCCCACCAGGCGGCCTTGAGCAGTTCTTC	CASSPPGGLEQFF
TRBV20-1	many	.	TRBJ2-5	TGCAGTGCCACCAGGGGGGAGGGGGCCCAGTACTTC	CSATRGEGAQYF
TRBV29-1	many	.	TRBJ1-1	TGCAGCGTCGAACCAGGGACATTCAGCACTGAAGCTTTCTTT	CSVEPGTFSTEAFF
TRBV20-1	.	.	TRBJ2-2	TGCAGTGCTTCGGGACCGAACACCGGGGAGCTGTTTTTT	CSASGPNTGELFF
TRBV18	.	.	TRBJ2-1	TGTGCCAGCTCACGGGACGACAACAATGAGCAGTTCTTC	CASSRDDNNEQFF
TRBV20-1	many	TRBD1	TRBJ2-7	TGCAGTGCTAGATCGTCCGCCGGGACAGGGTACTACGAGCAGTACTTC	CSARSSAGTGYYEQYF
TRBV27	many	TRBD1	TRBJ2-7	TGTGCCAGCAGTCCGGGACAGGGGCCCGAGCAGTACTTC	CASSPGQGPEQYF
TRBV12-5	many	.	TRBJ2-2	TGTGCTAGTGGTTTAATGGCAGGGCGGCGGGAAAACACCGGGGAGCTGTTTTTT	CASGLMAGRRENTGELFF
TRBV27	many	TRBD2	TRBJ2-7	TGTGCCAGCAGTTTATCCCAATATAGCGGGAGAAACCACGAGCAGTACTTC	CASSLSQYSGRNHEQYF
TRBV2	many	TRBD1	TRBJ2-5	TGTGCCAGCAGGGAGGGACAGGGACTGGTTCAAGAGACCCAGTACTTC	CASREGQGLVQETQYF
TRBV7-2	many	.	TRBJ2-3	TGTGCCAGCAGCTTAATTAAGAACACGCAGTATTTT	CASSLIKNTQYF
TRBV3-1	many	TRBD2	TRBJ2-2	TGTGCCAGCAGCCATATGACTAGCGCTGGGGAGCTGTTTTTT	CASSHMTSAGELFF
TRBV11-2	many	.	TRBJ2-7	TGTGCCAGCAGCAGGGACGGCCTAGGCGACGAGCAGTACTTC	CASSRDGLGDEQYF
TRBV6-1	many	TRBD1	TRBJ1-5	TGTGCCAGCAGTGTGAGGGGGCCTGGCAATCAGCCCCAGCATTTT	CASSVRGPGNQPQHF
TRBV4-3	.	.	TRBJ2-7	TGCGCCAGCAGCCAAGGAACAGGTTCCTACAAGCAGTACTTC	CASSQGTGSYKQYF
TRBV6-1	.	.	TRBJ2-1	TGTGCCAGCCTCAGGGGTGAGCAGTTCTTC	CASLRGEQFF
TRBV5-1	many	.	TRBJ1-6	TGCGCCAGCAGCTTGGCCGGGGGTTGGAATTCACCCCTCCACTTT	CASSLAGGWNSPLHF
TRBV6-2/TRBV6-3	many	TRBD2	TRBJ2-7	TGTGCCAGCAGTCAAATACTAGCGGGGGAGCAGTACTTC	CASSQILAGEQYF
TRBV19	many	.	TRBJ1-5	TGTGCCAGTAGTATCCAGAATAGCAATCAGCCCCAGCATTTT	CASSIQNSNQPQHF
TRBV7-8	many	.	TRBJ2-1	TGTGCCAGCAGCTTAGACCGATCCTACAATGAGCAGTTCTTC	CASSLDRSYNEQFF
TRBV20-1	.	TRBD2	TRBJ2-7	TGCAGTGCTAGAGATATACGAGGACTAGCGGGAGGCTCAAGCTACGAGCAGTACTTC	CSARDIRGLAGGSSYEQYF
TRBV19	few	TRBD2	TRBJ2-5	TGTGCCAGTAGTATACACGCGGGACTAGCGATCAAAGAGACCCAGTACTTC	CASSIHAGLAIKETQYF
TRBV7-2	many	TRBD2	TRBJ2-3	TGTGCCAGCACCTGGGGCGGGAGATGGACAGATACGCAGTATTTT	CASTWGGRWTDTQYF
TRBV9	.	.	TRBJ1-5	TGTGCCAGCAGCGACGGACAGACTAATCAGCCCCAGCATTTT	CASSDGQTNQPQHF
TRBV7-3	many	TRBD2	TRBJ2-7	TGTGCCAGCAGCTTAACCGGACGGGAGGTGGGTGAGCAGTACTTC	CASSLTGREVGEQYF
TRBV14	.	.	TRBJ2-7	TGTGCCAGCATCCAATTCTCCCAGCCCTACGAGCAGTACTTC	CASIQFSQPYEQYF
TRBV9	few	TRBD1	TRBJ1-1	TGTGCCAGCAGCGGGACAGGGGGAACTGAAGCTTTCTTT	CASSGTGGTEAFF
TRBV7-6	many	.	TRBJ1-4	TGTGCCAGCAGCTTAGACGGAAATACTAATGAAAAACTGTTTTTT	CASSLDGNTNEKLFF
TRBV7-9	many	TRBD2	TRBJ2-7	TGTGCCAGCGGGAGGGAAGGGTTCGAGCAGTACTTC	CASGREGFEQYF
TRBV19	many	.	TRBJ1-1	TGTGCCAGTAGTCTATACGGGACAGAAGCTTTCTTT	CASSLYGTEAFF
TRBV10-1	.	.	TRBJ2-3	TGCGCCAGAACTAGGACAGTCCAAGCGTATGCAGATACGCAGTATTTT	CARTRTVQAYADTQYF
TRBV27	few	TRBD1	TRBJ1-1	TGTGCCAGCAGACAGGGGGGGAGCACTGAAGCTTTCTTT	CASRQGGSTEAFF
TRBV20-1	many	TRBD2	TRBJ2-1	TGCAGTGCCCGCCGGGGGAGGGGACTATCCTACAATGAGCAGTTCTTC	CSARRGRGLSYNEQFF
TRBV28	many	TRBD2	TRBJ2-2	TGTGCCAGCTATTCATCAGCGGGAGTCACCGGGGAGCTGTTTTTT	CASYSSAGVTGELFF
TRBV6-1	many	.	TRBJ2-2	TGTGCCAGCTCAGGGCATCCCGGGGAGCTGTTTTTT	CASSGHPGELFF
TRBV4-1	many	TRBD1	TRBJ2-7	TGCGCCAGCAGCCAGGGACAGGGGGGCGAGCAGTACTTC	CASSQGQGGEQYF
TRBV6-2/TRBV6-3	.	.	TRBJ1-1	TGTGCCAGCAGCAGAACAACTTTGACCAGGGTTACTGAAGCTTTCTTT	CASSRTTLTRVTEAFF
TRBV19	.	.	TRBJ2-1	TGTGCCAGTAGTATAGGCAGAACTTACAATGAGCAGTTCTTC	CASSIGRTYNEQFF
TRBV14	many	.	TRBJ2-3	TGTGCCAGCACAAGAGGGGTGCGGAACACAGATACGCAGTATTTT	CASTRGVRNTDTQYF
TRBV7-2	many	TRBD2	TRBJ2-7	TGTGCCAGCAGCTTACATCTAGCGGGAGATGAGCAGTACTTC	CASSLHLAGDEQYF
TRBV4-2	many	.	TRBJ2-3	TGTGCCAGCAGCCAAGACAGCGCAGATACGCAGTATTTT	CASSQDSADTQYF
TRBV6-6	.	.	TRBJ1-4	TGTGCCAGCCTGAAGACTAATGAAAAACTGTTTTTT	CASLKTNEKLFF
TRBV28	many	TRBD2	TRBJ2-7	TGTGCCAGCAGTGGCCTAGCGGGATATAGCGAGCAGTACTTC	CASSGLAGYSEQYF